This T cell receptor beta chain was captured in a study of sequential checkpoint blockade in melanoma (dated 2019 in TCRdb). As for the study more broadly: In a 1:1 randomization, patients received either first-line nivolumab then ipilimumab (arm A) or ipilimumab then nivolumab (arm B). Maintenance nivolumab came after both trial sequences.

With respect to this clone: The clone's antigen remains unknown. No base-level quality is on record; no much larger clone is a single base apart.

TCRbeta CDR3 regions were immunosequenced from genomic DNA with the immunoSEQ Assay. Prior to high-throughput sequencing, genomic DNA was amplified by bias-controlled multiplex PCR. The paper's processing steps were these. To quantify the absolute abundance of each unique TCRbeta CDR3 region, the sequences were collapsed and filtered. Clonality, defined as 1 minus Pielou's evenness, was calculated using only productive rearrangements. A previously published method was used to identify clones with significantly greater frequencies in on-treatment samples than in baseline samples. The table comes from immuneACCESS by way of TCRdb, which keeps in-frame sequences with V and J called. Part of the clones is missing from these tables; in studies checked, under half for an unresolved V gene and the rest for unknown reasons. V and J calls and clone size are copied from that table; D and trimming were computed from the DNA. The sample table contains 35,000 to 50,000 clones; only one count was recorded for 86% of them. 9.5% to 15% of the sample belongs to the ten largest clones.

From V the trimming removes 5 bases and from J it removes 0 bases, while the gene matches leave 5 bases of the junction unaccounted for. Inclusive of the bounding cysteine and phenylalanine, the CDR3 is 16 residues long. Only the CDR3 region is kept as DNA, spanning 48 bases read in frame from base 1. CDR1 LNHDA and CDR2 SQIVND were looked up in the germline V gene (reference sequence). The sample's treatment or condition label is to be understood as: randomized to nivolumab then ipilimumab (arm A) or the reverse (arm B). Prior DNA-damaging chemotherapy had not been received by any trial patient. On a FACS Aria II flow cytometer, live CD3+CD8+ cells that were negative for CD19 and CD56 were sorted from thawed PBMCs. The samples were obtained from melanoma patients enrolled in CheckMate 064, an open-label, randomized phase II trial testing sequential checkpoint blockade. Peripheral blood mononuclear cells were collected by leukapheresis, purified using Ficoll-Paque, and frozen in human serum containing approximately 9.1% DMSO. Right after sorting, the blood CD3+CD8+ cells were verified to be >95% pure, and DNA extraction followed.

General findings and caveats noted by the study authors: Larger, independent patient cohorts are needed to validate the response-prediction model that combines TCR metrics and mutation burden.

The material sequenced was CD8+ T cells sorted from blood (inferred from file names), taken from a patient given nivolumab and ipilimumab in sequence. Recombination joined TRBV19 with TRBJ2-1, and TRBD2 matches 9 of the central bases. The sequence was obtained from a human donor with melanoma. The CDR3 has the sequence CASSYYSGSSYNEQFF. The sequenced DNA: TGTGCCAGTAGTTATTATAGCGGGAGCTCCTACAATGAGCAGTTCTTC.